Listed here are 10 T cell receptor delta chains from one sample, sequenced in a study of γδ T cells in repeated Plasmodium falciparum infection. TCRdb re-called the multiplex PCR reads through CATT. Seen here are more than 70,000 delta-chain clones, 0.9% to 1% observed once, and the top ten hold nearly 10%. Flow sorting of PBMC yielded separate Vgamma9/Vdelta2+ and Vdelta2-negative gammadelta T cell populations for bulk repertoire analysis. Sequenced material: gamma-delta T cells from blood. The receptor source for this set is a pool of human donors (malaria-infected and uninfected, not separated).

As to this clone: The translation of this DNA and the TCRdb protein of a much larger clone differ at residue 9, probably owing to a read error; the protein shown here is translated from the DNA. The genes are TRDV1 and TRDJ2; D is perhaps TRDD3 (6 bases). This CDR3 spans 20 amino acids. V was clipped by 3 bases and J by 7 bases, with 30 bases between them. CDR1 is TSWWSYY, CDR2 QGS, per germline. The CDR3 DNA follows: TGTGCTCTTGGGGAGGTCACTATGGCTGGGGATCCCGGTGGTGGAGCACAACTCTTCTTT. Protein: CALGEVTMAGDPGGGAQLFF.

This clone was recorded a few times. The protein in TCRdb stems from a much larger clone and differs at residue 11 from this DNA's translation, likely a read error; here the protein is translated from the DNA. This chain uses TRDV1 with TRDJ1; D may be TRDD3 (6 bases). The CDR3 sequence is 19 residues long. The V end lost 5 bases, the J end lost 2 bases, and 27 bases lay between the germline ends. The germline CDR1 and CDR2 sequences are TSWWSYY and QGS. CDR3 amino acids: CALGFRKGPWGIKTDKLIF. The CDR3 DNA is TGTGCTCTTGGGTTCCGTAAGGGTCCCTGGGGTATTAAGACCGATAAACTCATCTTT.

This clone was seen at least ten times. Other DNA sequences within the sample encode an identical CDR3. The chain is built from TRDV2 and TRDJ1; the match to TRDD3 covers 10 bases. Germline CDR1 reads GEAIGNYY; CDR2 reads EKD. The CDR3 runs 15 residues. Germline trimming cut 0 bases from V and 8 bases from J; bases unmatched to any gene: 8. CDR3 DNA: TGTGCCTGTGACACCGATACGGGGGATACGCGAAAACTCATCTTT. This codes for CACDTDTGDTRKLIF.

This clone was counted many times. This CDR3 is also generated by other DNA sequences in the sample. The V and J genes are TRDV2 and TRDJ1; 7 bases fit TRDD3. Unmatched junction bases numbered 19, after V lost 1 base and J lost 0 bases. CDR1 is GEAIGNYY, CDR2 EKD, per germline. The CDR3 has 20 residues. CDR3 DNA: TGTGCCTGTGACACGGGTGAACGTACCGGGGGATTGCCGTACACCGATAAACTCATCTTT. It translates to CACDTGERTGGLPYTDKLIF.

A remark on this clone: The TCRdb protein, from a much larger clone, departs from this DNA's translation at residue 10, likely by read error; the protein shown derives from the DNA. The J gene is TRDJ2, the V gene TRDV2; 9 bases match TRDD3. Matching the DNA to germline supplied the J gene, which TCRdb does not give. V lost 3 bases to trimming and J lost 1 base; unmatched junction nucleotides: 23. Germline loops: CDR1 GEAIGNYY, CDR2 EKD. The CDR3 consists of 22 residues. The CDR3 sequence is CACDRLTGGVTKGSNLTAQLFF. CDR3 nucleotide sequence: TGTGCCTGTGACCGTCTTACTGGGGGAGTCACTAAGGGGTCAAATTTGACAGCACAACTCTTCTTT.

Points on this clone: This likely came from a read error, as a far larger clone is one base away. Other DNA sequences of this sample code for an identical CDR3. The chain uses TRDV2 and TRDJ3, with D possibly being TRDD3 (5 bases). TCRdb carries no J gene annotation; the J gene was assigned here by matching the DNA with germline. The CDR3 loop spans 16 amino acids. CDR1 is GEAIGNYY, CDR2 EKD, per germline. The CDR3 spells CACDTVGSWDTRQMFF. The CDR3 region has the DNA TGTGCCTGTGACACCGTGGGATCCTGGGACACTCGACAGATGTTTTTC.

The sample holds a few counts of this clone. The protein in TCRdb stems from a much larger clone and differs at residue 12 from this DNA's translation, likely a read error; here the protein is translated from the DNA. V and J are TRDV2 and TRDJ1; 12 bases align to TRDD3. TCRdb gives no J gene; it was assigned here by matching the DNA to germline. Germline lookup yields CDR1 GEAIGNYY and CDR2 EKD. The V gene end was trimmed by 3 bases and the J gene end by 1 base; junction bases not matched to a gene: 11. The CDR3 sequence is 18 residues long. The CDR3 protein is CACDSKLGDTGCTDKLIF. The CDR3 nucleotides read TGTGCCTGTGACTCCAAACTGGGGGATACCGGGTGCACCGATAAACTCATCTTT.

Concerning this clone: A far larger clone differs by one base, so this is likely a read error. The sample holds other DNA sequences that translate to the same CDR3. The J gene is TRDJ1, the V gene TRDV2; 11 positions agree with TRDD3. TCRdb does not report a J gene; here it was assigned by matching the DNA to germline references. The CDR3 is 14 amino acids. Germline CDR1 GEAIGNYY, CDR2 EKD. For the CDR3, the DNA is TGTGCTTGTGACACCGTGGGGGATACGAGACGACTCATCTTT. Amino acids: CACDTVGDTRRLIF.

About this clone: A single base is all that separates this from a far larger clone, so a read error is likely. The sample holds other DNA sequences that translate to the same CDR3. This sequence joins TRDV2 and TRDJ1; tentative D call: TRDD3 (6 bases). The J gene, missing from TCRdb, was assigned here through DNA to germline matching. V lost 0 bases and J 2 bases, leaving 24 bases between the germline ends. The CDR3 is made up of 19 amino acids. Germline V CDR1 and CDR2: GEAIGNYY, EKD. The CDR3 is CACDTLLGDTRRPTDKLIF. The CDR3 nucleotides are TGTGCCTGTGACACCCTCTTGGGAGATACGCGAAGACCGACCGATAAACTCATCTTT.

Turning to this clone: A read error is the likely source, as a far larger clone sits one nucleotide away. This specimen includes other DNA sequences encoding the same CDR3. The chain combines TRDV1 with TRDJ1, with TRDD3 as a possible D gene (7 bases). TCRdb leaves out the J gene; it was filled in here by matching the DNA to germline. CDR1 TSWWSYY and CDR2 QGS come from the germline V gene. The CDR3 is 20 residues long. The CDR3 protein is CALGSPTPGGDYKYTDKLIF. Written as DNA, the CDR3 is TGTGCCCTTGGGTCTCCTACGCCCGGGGGGGATTATAAGTACACCGATAAACTCATCTTT.